The 32 T cell receptor beta chains presented below share a single source sample, sequenced in a study of CD8 T cells in Susac syndrome. RNA, at 0.5 to 1 ug, was reverse transcribed with random hexamers. TCRdb analysed the immunoSEQ multiplex PCR reads with MiXCR anew, one entry per CDR3 protein. The sample contains some 130,000 distinct CDR3 sequences, 95% of which appear only once. Sequencing input: CD8+ T cells from PBMCs. These receptors came from a human donor with Susac syndrome.

The chain combines TRBV30 with TRBJ2-3; D may correspond to TRBD1 or TRBD2 (5 bases each). The CDR3 sequence is 12 residues long. V shed 4 bases and J shed 11 bases, with 16 bases lying between them. Germline CDR1 and CDR2: GTSNPN and SVGIG (reference sequence). In DNA, the CDR3 is TGTGCCTGGACCCCCGGGACCGGATTGCAGTATTTT. Translated, it gives CAWTPGTGLQYF.

The J gene is TRBJ2-1, the V gene TRBV7-8, with D perhaps TRBD1 (5 bases). CDR3 length equals 13 residues. The germline V gene encodes CDR1 SGHVS and CDR2 FQNEAQ. Trimming pared 7 bases from V and 6 bases from J, leaving 13 bases between. Here the CDR3 DNA reads TGTGCCAGCAATCCAGGGATCGGCAATGAGCAGTTCTTC. Its protein product is CASNPGIGNEQFF.

This sequence joins TRBV5-1 and TRBJ2-1; TRBD2 matches 8 bases. CDR1 and CDR2 from the germline V gene are SGHRS and YFSETQ. The CDR3 extends over 13 amino acids. V lost 7 bases, J lost 7 bases, and 7 bases stayed unmatched. CDR3 sequence reads: CASGGTSINEQFF. The CDR3 DNA follows: TGCGCCAGCGGCGGGACTAGTATAAATGAGCAGTTCTTC.

The chain uses TRBV28 and TRBJ1-1; D gene ambiguous. There are 14 residues in the CDR3. The germline CDR1 and CDR2 sequences are MDHEN and SYDVKM. The germline V and J ends were trimmed by 6 bases and 3 bases, with 14 bases remaining between them. CDR3 in amino acids: CASRPRGLDTEAFF. The CDR3 DNA is TGTGCCAGCAGGCCGAGAGGGTTGGACACTGAAGCTTTCTTT.

The chain recombines TRBV7-9 with TRBJ2-7; tentatively, D is TRBD1 (5 bases). The CDR3 length is 12 residues. CDR1 is SEHNR, CDR2 FQNEAQ, per germline (reference sequence). Trimming took 11 bases from V and 3 from J, leaving 14 bases between them. CDR3 nucleotide sequence: TGTGCCCTTGGGCAGGGAATCTACGAGCAGTACTTC. It encodes CALGQGIYEQYF.

The chain links TRBV28 to TRBJ2-1; a weak D match, TRBD1 (7 bases). CDR1 MDHEN and CDR2 SYDVKM come from the germline V gene. The V end lost 4 bases, the J end lost 4 bases, and 11 bases lay between the germline ends. The CDR3 has 14 residues. The CDR3 loop reads CASSSAGQYNEQFF. For the CDR3, the DNA is TGTGCCAGCAGTTCCGCGGGACAGTACAATGAGCAGTTCTTC.

The V and J genes are TRBV20-1 and TRBJ1-5, with D maybe TRBD1 (6 bases). The germline V and J ends were trimmed by 0 bases and 5 bases, with 14 bases remaining between them. CDR3 length: 15 amino acids. Per the germline V gene, CDR1 is DFQATT and CDR2 is SNEGSKA (reference sequence). CDR3 sequence (DNA): TGCAGTGCTAGAGATAGGGAAGGGGGGGATCAGCCCCAGCATTTT. Translated: CSARDREGGDQPQHF.

This clonotype was seen only a few times. The chain is built from TRBV20-1 and TRBJ2-7; TRBD2 matches 11 bases. The length of the CDR3 is 14 residues. Germline V gene lookup returns CDR1 DFQATT and CDR2 SNEGSKA (reference sequence). V lost 3 bases to trimming and J lost 2 bases; unmatched junction nucleotides: 3. The CDR3 spells CSARLLAGAYEQYF. DNA for the CDR3: TGCAGTGCTAGGTTACTAGCGGGAGCCTACGAGCAGTACTTC.

V is TRBV27 and J is TRBJ2-7; no clear D gene. The length of the CDR3 is 15 residues. CDR1 is MNHEY, CDR2 SMNVEV, per germline (reference sequence). V was cut by 6 bases and J by 0 bases, with 15 bases left in between. For the CDR3, the DNA is TGTGCCAGCAGAACCTCATTAGGGCCCTCCTACGAGCAGTACTTC. Translating gives CASRTSLGPSYEQYF.

The gene calls are TRBV25-1 and TRBJ2-5; D uncertain. The CDR3 is 16 residues long. Trimming pared 3 bases from V and 5 bases from J, leaving 19 bases between. Germline lookup yields CDR1 MGHDK and CDR2 SYGVNS. CDR3 region: CASSDLTASMWETQYF. The CDR3 coding sequence is TGTGCCAGCAGTGACTTGACTGCCAGTATGTGGGAGACCCAGTACTTC.

This clonotype appeared once. V is TRBV4-1 and J is TRBJ2-3; the D is unclear. Germline V lookup: CDR1 MGHRA, CDR2 YSYEKL. The CDR3 totals 14 residues. Between the trimmed V and J ends, which lost 0 bases and 1 base, there was a span of 5 bases. Here the CDR3 reads CASSQDEGTDTQYF. CDR3 sequence (DNA): TGCGCCAGCAGCCAAGATGAAGGCACAGATACGCAGTATTTT.

The chain has TRBV6-2 or TRBV6-3 and TRBJ1-5; TRBD1 matches 7 bases. In germline, CDR1 is MNHEY, CDR2 SVGEGT. This CDR3 has 17 amino acids. J lost 4 bases, V lost 0 bases, and 9 bases had no gene match. Written as DNA, the CDR3 is TGTGCCAGCAGTTACTCGACGCCAGGGGGAGATAATCAGCCCCAGCATTTT. Encoded protein: CASSYSTPGGDNQPQHF.

The chain has TRBV7-9 and TRBJ2-1; 11 nucleotides match TRBD2. V lost 4 bases, J lost 3 bases, and 14 bases stayed unmatched. The germline V gene has CDR1 SEHNR and CDR2 FQNEAQ (reference sequence). The length of the CDR3 is 19 residues. The CDR3 DNA reads TGTGCCAGCAGCTCACCGCCGGCCTGGACTAGCGGGTACTACAATGAGCAGTTCTTC. It is translated as CASSSPPAWTSGYYNEQFF. The full variable domain, completed using reference TRBV7-9 and TRBJ2-1, is DTGVSQNPRHKITKRGQNVTFRCDPISEHNRLYWYRQTLGQGPEFLTYFQNEAQLEKSRLLSDRFSAERPKGSFSTLEIQRTEQGDSAMYLCASSSPPAWTSGYYNEQFFGPGTRLTVL.

This clonotype appeared once. The V and J genes are TRBV15 and TRBJ2-7; TRBD2 is a possible D gene (5 bases). Trimming took off 5 bases at V and 4 bases at J, with 15 bases between the two ends. Germline values: CDR1 LNHNV, CDR2 YYDKDF (reference sequence). The CDR3 totals 14 residues. The CDR3 is CATSSTAPGYEQYF. In DNA, the CDR3 is TGTGCCACCAGCTCTACCGCGCCGGGGTACGAGCAGTACTTC.

J is TRBJ2-7 and V is TRBV25-1; D is uncertain. Germline values: CDR1 MGHDK, CDR2 SYGVNS. The CDR3 has 13 residues. Trimming took off 0 bases at V and 2 bases at J, with 5 bases between the two ends. The DNA for the CDR3 is TGTGCCAGCAGTGAATATTTCCCCTACGAGCAGTACTTC. Encoded protein: CASSEYFPYEQYF.

This clonotype has just one count. The V call is TRBV28, the J call TRBJ2-7; 7 nucleotides align to TRBD2. V gave up 10 bases and J gave up 4 bases; unmatched junction bases: 7. This CDR3 has 12 residues. From germline, CDR1 is MDHEN and CDR2 SYDVKM. CDR3 nucleotides: TGTGCCACTGGGGGGGAGGGTTACGAGCAGTACTTC. Encoded protein: CATGGEGYEQYF.

This rearrangement joins TRBV28 to TRBJ1-1; D is ambiguous. V was cut by 3 bases and J by 0 bases, with 14 bases left in between. Germline CDR1 is MDHEN and CDR2 is SYDVKM. The CDR3 is 16 amino acids. Here the CDR3 DNA reads TGTGCCAGCAGTTTGACGGCGGGCGCGGTGAACACTGAAGCTTTCTTT. Its translation: CASSLTAGAVNTEAFF.

This rearrangement joins TRBV4-1 to TRBJ2-7; 8 bases line up with TRBD1. Germline CDR1 MGHRA, CDR2 YSYEKL. CDR3 size: 14 residues. V gave up 4 bases and J gave up 3 bases; unmatched junction bases: 5. This CDR3 is CASSLDRGGYEQYF. The CDR3 region has the DNA TGCGCCAGCAGCCTCGACAGGGGCGGCTACGAGCAGTACTTC.

The chain is built from TRBV7-8 and TRBJ2-7, with D perhaps being TRBD1 or TRBD2 (5 bases each). The germline V and J ends were trimmed by 5 bases and 5 bases, with 16 bases remaining between them. The length of the CDR3 is 14 residues. The V gene's germline CDR1 is SGHVS and CDR2 FQNEAQ. The CDR3 bases are TGTGCCAGCAGCCCGAAGGGGAGTGTCCACGAGCAGTACTTC. Residues: CASSPKGSVHEQYF.

The V and J genes are TRBV20-1 and TRBJ2-3; 7 positions match TRBD2. The ends lost 0 bases at V and 1 base at J; junction bases unmatched: 7. There are 16 residues in the CDR3. In germline, CDR1 is DFQATT, CDR2 SNEGSKA (reference sequence). DNA of the CDR3: TGCAGTGCTAGAGAGCTTGCCCTAGCGGGCACAGATACGCAGTATTTT. As protein: CSARELALAGTDTQYF.

This sequence joins TRBV19 and TRBJ1-1; D gene unclear. Looked up from germline, CDR1 is LNHDA and CDR2 is SQIVND (reference sequence). This CDR3 has 14 amino acids. V was clipped by 1 base and J by 0 bases, with 6 bases between them. CDR3 bases: TGTGCCAGTAGTATAGGAGTCGTGAACACTGAAGCTTTCTTT. It codes for CASSIGVVNTEAFF.

This chain uses TRBV3-1 with TRBJ2-7; tentatively, D is TRBD1 or TRBD2 (6 bases each). The ends were cut back, 0 bases at V and 2 bases at J, with 11 bases in the middle. This CDR3 spans 15 amino acids. Germline lookup yields CDR1 LGHDT and CDR2 YNNKEL (reference sequence). This CDR3 reads CASSQEGGQPYEQYF. CDR3 bases: TGTGCCAGCAGCCAAGAAGGGGGGCAGCCCTACGAGCAGTACTTC.

The V and J genes are TRBV20-1 and TRBJ1-2; tentatively, D is TRBD1 (5 bases). The germline V and J ends were trimmed by 0 bases and 6 bases, with 20 bases remaining between them. CDR3 length: 16 residues. Germline assignment: CDR1 DFQATT and CDR2 SNEGSKA (reference sequence). The CDR3 DNA reads as TGCAGTGCTAGAGACTTCGTCAGGGTAGGGGAAAATGGCTACACCTTC. Translated: CSARDFVRVGENGYTF.

This rearrangement joins TRBV20-1 to TRBJ1-1, with a tentative D call TRBD1 (6 bases). The V and J ends lost 6 bases and 3 bases respectively, with 17 bases between them. The length of the CDR3 is 14 residues. The germline gives CDR1 DFQATT, CDR2 SNEGSKA (reference sequence). The CDR3 nucleotides read TGCAGTGCACCTACCTCAGGGGACCACACTGAAGCTTTCTTT. Protein sequence: CSAPTSGDHTEAFF.

The V gene is TRBV9, the J gene TRBJ2-7, with TRBD2 matching over 14 bases. The CDR3 is 16 amino acids. V lost 4 bases, J lost 7 bases, and 10 bases stayed unmatched. CDR1 SGDLS and CDR2 YYNGEE come from the germline V gene. In nucleotides, the CDR3 is TGTGCCAGCAGCCATACGACTAGCGGGAGGGCCCGGGAGCAGTACTTC. Protein product: CASSHTTSGRAREQYF. Combining the CDR3 with reference TRBV9 and TRBJ2-7 gives the whole variable domain DSGVTQTPKHLITATGQRVTLRCSPRSGDLSVYWYQQSLDQGLQFLIQYYNGEERAKGNILERFSAQQFPDLHSELNLSSLELGDSALYFCASSHTTSGRAREQYFGPGTRLTVT.

The V call is TRBV9, the J call TRBJ1-1, with D possibly being TRBD1 (6 bases). The CDR3 loop spans 16 amino acids. V was clipped by 4 bases and J by 3 bases, with 19 bases between them. Germline CDR1 SGDLS, CDR2 YYNGEE. In nucleotides, the CDR3 is TGTGCCAGCAGCCCGGACAGCTACCCGAGGGACACTGAAGCTTTCTTT. Residues: CASSPDSYPRDTEAFF.

The rearrangement uses TRBV10-3 and TRBJ2-3, with D perhaps being TRBD1 or TRBD2 (5 bases each). This CDR3 is built from 11 residues. Germline V gives CDR1 ENHRY, CDR2 SYGVKD. With 11 bases removed from V and 2 bases from J, the gap between germline ends came to 8 bases. This CDR3 is CAGGATDTQYF. The CDR3 bases are TGTGCCGGGGGAGCCACAGATACGCAGTATTTT.

V gene TRBV29-1 combines with J gene TRBJ2-7; maybe TRBD1 (6 bases). V was trimmed by 4 bases and J by 3 bases, leaving 10 bases between them. CDR1 is SQVTM, CDR2 ANQGSEA, per germline. CDR3 length: 12 residues. The CDR3 protein is CSVVSQGYEQYF. The CDR3, as DNA: TGCAGCGTTGTCTCACAGGGCTACGAGCAGTACTTC.

The chain has TRBV10-2 and TRBJ2-1; tentatively, D is TRBD1 (5 bases). Per the germline V gene, CDR1 is WSHSY and CDR2 is SAAADI. This CDR3 has 13 residues. The V end lost 6 bases, the J end lost 4 bases, and 10 bases lay between the germline ends. CDR3 nucleotide sequence: TGCGCCAGCAGGGACACGACATACAATGAGCAGTTCTTC. Its translation is CASRDTTYNEQFF.

This chain links TRBV13 with TRBJ2-7; TRBD1 might be the D (5 bases). This CDR3 has 13 residues. The V end lost 10 bases, the J end lost 0 bases, and 13 bases lay between the germline ends. Germline V gives CDR1 PRHDT, CDR2 FYEKMQ (reference sequence). CDR3 nucleotides: TGTGCCACCAGGGCGGTGAGCTCCTACGAGCAGTACTTC. Residues: CATRAVSSYEQYF.

The chain links TRBV27 to TRBJ1-2; D call uncertain. The CDR3 extends over 15 amino acids. Germline V CDR1 and CDR2: MNHEY, SMNVEV (reference sequence). V was clipped by 3 bases and J by 4 bases, with 15 bases between them. Here the CDR3 DNA reads TGTGCCAGCAGTTTCTCCCGCGGAGGACGCTATGGCTACACCTTC. This translates into CASSFSRGGRYGYTF.

The rearrangement links TRBV13 to TRBJ2-2; 9 nucleotides line up with TRBD1. The CDR3 has 14 amino acids. CDR1 is PRHDT and CDR2 is FYEKMQ in the germline V gene (reference sequence). The V segment lost 5 bases and the J segment 6 bases; nucleotides outside the gene matches: 4. The CDR3 bases are TGTGCCAGCAGCGGCCGGGACAGGGCCGGGGAGCTGTTTTTT. Translated: CASSGRDRAGELFF. Supplemented by reference TRBV13 and TRBJ2-2, the full variable domain reads AAGVIQSPRHLIKEKRETATLKCYPIPRHDTVYWYQQGPGQDPQFLISFYEKMQSDKGSIPDRFSAQQFSDYHSELNMSSLELGDSALYFCASSGRDRAGELFFGEGSRLTVL.